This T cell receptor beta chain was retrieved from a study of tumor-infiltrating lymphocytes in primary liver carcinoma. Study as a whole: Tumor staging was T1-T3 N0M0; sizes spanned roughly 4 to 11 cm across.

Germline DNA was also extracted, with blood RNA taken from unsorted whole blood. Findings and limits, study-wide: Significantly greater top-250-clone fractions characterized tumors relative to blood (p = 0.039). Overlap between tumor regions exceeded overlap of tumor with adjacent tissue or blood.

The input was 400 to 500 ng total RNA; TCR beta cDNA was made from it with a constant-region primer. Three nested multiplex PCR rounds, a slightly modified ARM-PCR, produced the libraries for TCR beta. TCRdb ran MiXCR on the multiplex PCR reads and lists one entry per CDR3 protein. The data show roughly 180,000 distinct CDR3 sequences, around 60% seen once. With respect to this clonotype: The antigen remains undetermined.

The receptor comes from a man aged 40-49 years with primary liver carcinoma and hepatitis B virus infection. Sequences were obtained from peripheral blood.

The CDR3 loop is CASSLAYESSGANVLTF. For the CDR3, the DNA is TGTGCCAGCAGCTTAGCGTATGAGTCCTCTGGGGCCAACGTCCTGACTTTC. This chain links TRBV7-8 with TRBJ2-6; D uncertain. CDR1 and CDR2 from the germline V gene are SGHVS and FQNEAQ. This CDR3 is 17 amino acids long. The V end lost 0 bases, the J end lost 0 bases, and 9 bases lay between the germline ends.